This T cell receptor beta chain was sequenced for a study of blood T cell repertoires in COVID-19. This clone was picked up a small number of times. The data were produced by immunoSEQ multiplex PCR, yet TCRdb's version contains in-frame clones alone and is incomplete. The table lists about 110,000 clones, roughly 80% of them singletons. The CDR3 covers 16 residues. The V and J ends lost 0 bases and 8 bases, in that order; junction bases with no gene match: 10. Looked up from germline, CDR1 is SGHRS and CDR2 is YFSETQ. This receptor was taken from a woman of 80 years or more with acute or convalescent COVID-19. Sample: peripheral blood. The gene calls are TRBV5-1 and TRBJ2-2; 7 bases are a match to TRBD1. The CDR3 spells CASSLGQGFFLGELFF. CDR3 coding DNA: TGCGCCAGCAGCTTGGGACAGGGTTTCTTCCTTGGGGAGCTGTTTTTT.